The clone carrying this TCR beta chain appeared a few times. TCRdb re-analysed the 5' RACE reads in MiXCR, keeping a single row per CDR3 protein. Here the sample spans fewer than 250,000 distinct CDR3 sequences, 6.5% to 9% being singletons. The data were taken from a study of identical twins. Germline CDR1 is SGHKS and CDR2 is YYEKEE (reference sequence). The length of the CDR3 is 14 residues. V shed 1 base and J shed 5 bases, with 13 bases lying between them. Another study also made use of these data, one on yellow fever vaccine responses in identical twins.

The rearrangement links TRBV5-5 to TRBJ2-7; D is perhaps TRBD1 (6 bases). Specimen: CD8+ T cells sorted from blood. This receptor was taken from a woman between 18 and 29 years old in good health. The CDR3 loop reads CASSLMSRGDEQYF. The CDR3 DNA is TGTGCCAGCAGCTTGATGTCCAGGGGCGACGAGCAGTACTTC.